The T cell receptor beta chain under discussion was sequenced for a study of blood T cells in healthy people across ages. Whole-study findings and limits: Researchers judged that diversity estimates from one million T cells fell short of true values. TCR beta diversity per million T cells fell roughly linearly with age. A greater number of naive CD4+ cells and higher diversity distinguished long-lived donors from aged donors.

This CDR3 region has 13 residues. Trimming took off 3 bases at V and 4 bases at J, with 12 bases between the two ends. Germline V gene data show CDR1 as DFQATT and CDR2 as SNEGSKA (reference sequence). The second PCR ran about 6 to 12 cycles with a sample-barcoded 5' primer and J-beta primers. Via MiXCR, TCRdb re-called the 5' RACE reads, giving one row per CDR3 protein. Here the sample spans 550,000 to 750,000 distinct CDR3 sequences, 20% to 25% being singletons. To note about this clonotype: Its antigen remains unknown.

V and J are TRBV20-1 and TRBJ1-2; D perhaps matches TRBD1 (5 bases). The sequence was collected from a man aged 70 or older in good health. The sample was blood. The CDR3 DNA reads as TGCAGTGCTAGTCCACAGGAAACCTATGGCTACACCTTC. This gives the protein CSASPQETYGYTF.